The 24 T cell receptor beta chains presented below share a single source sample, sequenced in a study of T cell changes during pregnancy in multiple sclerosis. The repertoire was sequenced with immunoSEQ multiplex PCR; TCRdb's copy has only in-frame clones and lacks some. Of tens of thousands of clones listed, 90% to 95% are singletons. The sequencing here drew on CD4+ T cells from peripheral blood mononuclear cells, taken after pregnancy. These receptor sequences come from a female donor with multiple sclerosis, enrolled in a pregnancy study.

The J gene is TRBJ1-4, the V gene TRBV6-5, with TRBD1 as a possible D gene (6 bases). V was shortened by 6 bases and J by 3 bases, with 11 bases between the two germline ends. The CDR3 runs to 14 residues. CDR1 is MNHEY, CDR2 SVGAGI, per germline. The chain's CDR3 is CASRGGWANEKLFF. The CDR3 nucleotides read TGTGCCAGCAGAGGGGGTTGGGCTAATGAAAAACTGTTTTTT.

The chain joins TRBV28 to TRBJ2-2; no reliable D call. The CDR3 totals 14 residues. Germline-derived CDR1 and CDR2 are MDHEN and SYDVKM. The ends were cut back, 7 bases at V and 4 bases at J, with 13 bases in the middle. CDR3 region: CASTTLIPTGELFF. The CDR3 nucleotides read TGTGCCAGCACTACTTTAATACCCACCGGGGAGCTGTTTTTT. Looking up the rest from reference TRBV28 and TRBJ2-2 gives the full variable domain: DVKVTQSSRYLVKRTGEKVFLECVQDMDHENMFWYRQDPGLGLRLIYFSYDVKMKEKGDIPEGYSVSREKKERFSLILESASTNQTSMYLCASTTLIPTGELFFGEGSRLTVL.

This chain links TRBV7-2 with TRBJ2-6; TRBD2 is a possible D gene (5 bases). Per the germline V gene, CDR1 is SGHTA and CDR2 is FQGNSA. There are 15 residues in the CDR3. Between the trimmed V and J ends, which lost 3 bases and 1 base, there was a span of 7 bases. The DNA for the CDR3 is TGTGCCAGCAGCTTCGAGGGATCTGGGGCCAACGTCCTGACTTTC. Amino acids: CASSFEGSGANVLTF.

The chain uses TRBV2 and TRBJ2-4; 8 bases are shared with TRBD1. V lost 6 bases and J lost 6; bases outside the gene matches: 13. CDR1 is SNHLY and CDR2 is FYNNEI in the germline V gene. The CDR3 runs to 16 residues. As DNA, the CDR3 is TGTGCCAGCAGGAGAGGGAAGGACAGGGTAACAAACATTCAGTACTTC. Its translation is CASRRGKDRVTNIQYF.

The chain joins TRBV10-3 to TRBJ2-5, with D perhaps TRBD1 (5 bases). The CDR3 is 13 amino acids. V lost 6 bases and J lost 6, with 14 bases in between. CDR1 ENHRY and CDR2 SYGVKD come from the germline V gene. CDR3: CAIRVQGRQTQYF. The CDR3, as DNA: TGTGCCATCAGAGTCCAGGGTCGGCAGACCCAGTACTTC.

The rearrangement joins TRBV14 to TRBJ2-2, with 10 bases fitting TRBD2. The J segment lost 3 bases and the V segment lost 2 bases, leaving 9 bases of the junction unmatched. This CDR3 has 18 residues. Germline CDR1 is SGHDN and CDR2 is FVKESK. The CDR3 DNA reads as TGTGCCAGCAGCCAAATTCCCATGACTAGCGGGCACACCGGGGAGCTGTTTTTT. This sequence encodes CASSQIPMTSGHTGELFF.

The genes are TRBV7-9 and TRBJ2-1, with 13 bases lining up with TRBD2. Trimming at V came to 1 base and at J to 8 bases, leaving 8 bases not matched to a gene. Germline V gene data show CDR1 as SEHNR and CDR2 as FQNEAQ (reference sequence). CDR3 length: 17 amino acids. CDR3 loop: CASSLGETGLAGHEQFF. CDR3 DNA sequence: TGTGCCAGCAGCTTAGGGGAGACGGGACTAGCGGGACATGAGCAGTTCTTC.

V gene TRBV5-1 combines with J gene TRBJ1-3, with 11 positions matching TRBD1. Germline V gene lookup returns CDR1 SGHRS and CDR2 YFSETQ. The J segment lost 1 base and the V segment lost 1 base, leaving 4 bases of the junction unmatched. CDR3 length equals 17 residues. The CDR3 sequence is CASSLSGTGGSGNTIYF. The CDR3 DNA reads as TGCGCCAGCAGCTTGTCTGGGACAGGGGGGTCTGGAAACACCATATATTTT.

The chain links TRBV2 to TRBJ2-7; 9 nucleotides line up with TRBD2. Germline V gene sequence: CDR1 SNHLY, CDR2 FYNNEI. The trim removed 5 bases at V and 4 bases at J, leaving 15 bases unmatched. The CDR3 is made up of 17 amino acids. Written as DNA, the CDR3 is TGTGCCAGCAGTCGGGGGCCGTCGTTAGCGGGGGCTTACGAGCAGTACTTC. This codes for CASSRGPSLAGAYEQYF.

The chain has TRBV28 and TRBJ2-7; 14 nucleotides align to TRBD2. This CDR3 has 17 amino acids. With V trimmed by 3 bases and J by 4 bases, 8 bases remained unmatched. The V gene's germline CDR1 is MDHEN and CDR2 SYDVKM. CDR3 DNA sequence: TGTGCCAGCAGTTTTACATTGGGGACTAGCGGGGGATACGAGCAGTACTTC. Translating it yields CASSFTLGTSGGYEQYF.

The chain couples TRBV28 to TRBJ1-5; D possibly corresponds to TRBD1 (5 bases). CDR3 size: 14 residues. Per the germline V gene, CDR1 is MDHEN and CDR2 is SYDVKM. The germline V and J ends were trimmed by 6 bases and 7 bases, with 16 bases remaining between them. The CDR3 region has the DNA TGTGCCAGCAGCTTGTCAGGGTATGGACAGCCCCAGCATTTT. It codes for CASSLSGYGQPQHF.

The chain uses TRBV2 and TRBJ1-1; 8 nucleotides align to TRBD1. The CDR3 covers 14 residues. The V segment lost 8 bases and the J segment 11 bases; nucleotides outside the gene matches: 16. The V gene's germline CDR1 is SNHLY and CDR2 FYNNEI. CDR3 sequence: CASRTGTGLPYAFF. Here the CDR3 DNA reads TGTGCCAGCCGCACCGGGACAGGTCTTCCTTACGCTTTCTTT. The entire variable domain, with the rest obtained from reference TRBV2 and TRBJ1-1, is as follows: EPEVTQTPSHQVTQMGQEVILRCVPISNHLYFYWYRQILGQKVEFLVSFYNNEISEKSEIFDDQFSVERPDGSNFTLKIRSTKLEDSAMYFCASRTGTGLPYAFFGQGTRLTVV.

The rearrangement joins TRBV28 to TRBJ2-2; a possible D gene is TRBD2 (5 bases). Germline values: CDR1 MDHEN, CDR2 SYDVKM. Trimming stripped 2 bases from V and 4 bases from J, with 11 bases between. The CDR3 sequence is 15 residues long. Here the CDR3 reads CASSLGSAGTGELFF. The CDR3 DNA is TGTGCCAGCAGTTTAGGTAGCGCAGGCACCGGGGAGCTGTTTTTT.

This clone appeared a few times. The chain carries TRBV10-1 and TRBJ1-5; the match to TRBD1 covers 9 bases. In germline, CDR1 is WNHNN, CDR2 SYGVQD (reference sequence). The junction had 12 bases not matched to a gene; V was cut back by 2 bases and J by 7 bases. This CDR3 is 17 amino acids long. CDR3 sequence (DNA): TGCGCCAGCAGTGAGCGAGTCGGACAGGGGCGAAGACAGCCCCAGCATTTT. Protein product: CASSERVGQGRRQPQHF.

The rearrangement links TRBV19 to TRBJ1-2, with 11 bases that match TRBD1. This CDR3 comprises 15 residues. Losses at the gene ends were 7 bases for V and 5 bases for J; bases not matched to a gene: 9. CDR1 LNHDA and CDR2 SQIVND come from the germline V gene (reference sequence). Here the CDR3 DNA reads TGTGCCAGTAACCCGGACAGGGGGCATGGTTATGGCTACACCTTC. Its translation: CASNPDRGHGYGYTF.

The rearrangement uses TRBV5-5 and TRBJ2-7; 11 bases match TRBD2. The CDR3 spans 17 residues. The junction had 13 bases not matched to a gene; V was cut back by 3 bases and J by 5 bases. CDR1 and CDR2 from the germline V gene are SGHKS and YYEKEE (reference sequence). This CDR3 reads CASSSLSLAGGPNEQYF. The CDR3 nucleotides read TGTGCCAGCAGCTCCCTCTCATTAGCGGGAGGGCCGAACGAGCAGTACTTC.

The CDR3 region has the DNA TGTGCCAGCCGTAACCCGACAGACTATCAGCCCCAGCATTTT. Its protein is CASRNPTDYQPQHF. This chain links TRBV28 with TRBJ1-5; TRBD1 is a possible D gene (5 bases). Trimming cost V 8 bases and J 5 bases, with 16 bases left between them. Germline V lookup: CDR1 MDHEN, CDR2 SYDVKM. There are 14 residues in the CDR3.

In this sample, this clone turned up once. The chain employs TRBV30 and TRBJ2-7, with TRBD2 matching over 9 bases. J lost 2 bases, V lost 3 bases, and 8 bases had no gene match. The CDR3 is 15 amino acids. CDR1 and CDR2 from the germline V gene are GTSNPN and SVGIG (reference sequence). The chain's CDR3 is CAWSLALAGPYEQYF. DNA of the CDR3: TGTGCCTGGAGCCTAGCCCTAGCGGGGCCCTACGAGCAGTACTTC.

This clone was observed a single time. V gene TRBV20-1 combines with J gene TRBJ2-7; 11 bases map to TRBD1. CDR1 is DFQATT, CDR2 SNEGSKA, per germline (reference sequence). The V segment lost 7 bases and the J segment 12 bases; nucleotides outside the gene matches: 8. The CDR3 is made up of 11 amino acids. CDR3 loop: CSGPDRGRLYF. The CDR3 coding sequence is TGCAGTGGTCCGGACAGGGGGCGGCTGTACTTC.

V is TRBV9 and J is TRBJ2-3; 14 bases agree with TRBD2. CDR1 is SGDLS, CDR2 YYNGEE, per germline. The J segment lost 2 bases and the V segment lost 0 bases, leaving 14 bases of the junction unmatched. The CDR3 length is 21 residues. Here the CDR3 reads CASSVEPGLAGALGNTDTQYF. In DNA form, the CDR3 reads TGTGCCAGCAGCGTAGAGCCGGGACTAGCGGGGGCTCTGGGAAACACAGATACGCAGTATTTT.

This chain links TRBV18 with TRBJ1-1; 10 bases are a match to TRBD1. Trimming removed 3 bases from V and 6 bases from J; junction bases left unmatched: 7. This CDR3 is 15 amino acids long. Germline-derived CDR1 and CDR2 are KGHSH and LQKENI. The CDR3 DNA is TGTGCCAGCTCACCCGGGGACAGGGGAAGATCTGAAGCTTTCTTT. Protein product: CASSPGDRGRSEAFF.

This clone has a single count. In nucleotides, the CDR3 is TGTGCCAGCAGCTCTAGCGAGAAGGAGACCCAGTACTTC. Translated, it gives CASSSSEKETQYF. The chain recombines TRBV6-1 with TRBJ2-5, with D tentatively TRBD2 (6 bases). The germline V gene encodes CDR1 MNHNS and CDR2 SASEGT. The CDR3 is made up of 13 amino acids. The V end was cut by 6 bases, the J end by 5 bases, with 13 bases between.

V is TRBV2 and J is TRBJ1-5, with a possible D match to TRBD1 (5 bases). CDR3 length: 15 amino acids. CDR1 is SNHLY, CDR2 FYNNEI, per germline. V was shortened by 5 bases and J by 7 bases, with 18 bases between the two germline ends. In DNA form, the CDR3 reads TGTGCCAGCAGTCCCGGGGGAGGGCTGGTGCAGCCCCAGCATTTT. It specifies CASSPGGGLVQPQHF.

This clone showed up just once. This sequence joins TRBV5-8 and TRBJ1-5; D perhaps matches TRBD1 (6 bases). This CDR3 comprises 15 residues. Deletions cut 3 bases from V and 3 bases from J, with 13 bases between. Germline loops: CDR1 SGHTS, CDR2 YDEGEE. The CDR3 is CASSSGQFPNQPQHF. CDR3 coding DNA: TGTGCCAGCAGCTCCGGACAGTTTCCCAATCAGCCCCAGCATTTT.